This T cell receptor (beta chain) was recorded in a study of shared clonotypes between healthy human individuals. The overall study: A donor's plate count was three for CD4 naive and three for CD4 memory; CD8 naive had two and CD8 memory one. Study results and caveats: Against clonotypes common to all four donors, non-shared ones had lower generation probabilities. Among the subsets, naive ones generally showed larger estimated richness than memory ones.

The CDR3 totals 12 residues. Germline V CDR1 and CDR2: SGHTA, FQGTGA. V dropped 6 bases and J dropped 7 bases, with 10 bases sitting between them. Across several immunoSEQ plates, the genomic DNA of each subset was split evenly. The assay was immunoSEQ multiplex PCR, and TCRdb's table has in-frame clones only and misses some. The profile shows a few million clones, about 94% of them singletons. Points on this clone: What it binds is unknown.

Terminally differentiated effector memory CD45RA+ cells were excluded from the naive CD8 cells, which were CD45RO-negative and positively selected for CCR7. This clonotype was sampled from a man between 18 and 29 years old in good health. Some clones in this sample may be carry-over from other donors' samples. Specimen: naive CD8+ T cells from PBMCs. The gene calls are TRBV7-3 and TRBJ2-1, with D perhaps TRBD2 (6 bases). The CDR3 DNA follows: TGTGCCAGCAGGGGGGGATCGAATGAGCAGTTCTTC. Its translation: CASRGGSNEQFF. The whole variable domain, filled in from reference TRBV7-3 and TRBJ2-1, reads GAGVSQTPSNKVTEKGKYVELRCDPISGHTALYWYRQSLGQGPEFLIYFQGTGAADDSGLPNDRFFAVRPEGSVSTLKIQRTERGDSAVYLCASRGGSNEQFFGPGTRLTVL.